This T cell receptor beta chain appears in the sequencing data of a study of control samples from healthy donors and cancer patients. This CDR3 has 14 residues. Per the germline V gene, CDR1 is LNHNV and CDR2 is YYDKDF (reference sequence). V dropped 8 bases and J dropped 3; count of bases not matched to a gene: 9. Profiling relied on immunoSEQ multiplex PCR, and the TCRdb table lists in-frame clones only, not all of them. The repertoire consists of about 94,000 clones, with about nine tenths occurring once and the leading ten covering less than 4.5%. The sample comprised blood. The chain links TRBV15 to TRBJ1-2, with 7 bases aligning to TRBD1. This TCR derives from a woman aged 18-29 years in good health. The CDR3 sequence is CATYTSGTDYGYTF. DNA for the CDR3: TGTGCCACCTATACATCCGGGACAGACTATGGCTACACCTTC.